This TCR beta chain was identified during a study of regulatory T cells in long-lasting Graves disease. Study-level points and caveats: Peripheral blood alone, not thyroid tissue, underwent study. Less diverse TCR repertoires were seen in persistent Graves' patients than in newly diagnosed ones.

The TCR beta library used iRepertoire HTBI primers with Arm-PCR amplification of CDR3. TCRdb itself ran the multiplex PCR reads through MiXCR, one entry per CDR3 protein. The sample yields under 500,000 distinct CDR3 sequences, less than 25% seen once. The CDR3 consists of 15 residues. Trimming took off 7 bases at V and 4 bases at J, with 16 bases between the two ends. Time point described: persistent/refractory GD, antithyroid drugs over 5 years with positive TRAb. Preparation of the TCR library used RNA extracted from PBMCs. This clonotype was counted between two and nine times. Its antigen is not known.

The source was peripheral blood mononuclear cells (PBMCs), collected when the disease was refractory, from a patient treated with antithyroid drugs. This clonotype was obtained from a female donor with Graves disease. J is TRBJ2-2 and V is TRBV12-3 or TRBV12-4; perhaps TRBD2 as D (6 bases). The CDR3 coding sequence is TGTGCCAGCACCCGTCGCGGGACTGTCACCGGGGAGCTGTTTTTT. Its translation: CASTRRGTVTGELFF.